This TCR beta chain comes out of a study of long-term antiretroviral therapy in people with HIV (dated by TCRdb to the early 2020s). For the wider study: The earliest samples were collected roughly a decade before the 2015 WHO recommendation for immediate ART, at a time when ART was usually postponed until CD4 counts fell. About 35% of the 30 participants with HIV were female. No cross-contamination during QIAcube processing was shown when test extractions of a monoclonal T-cell line were performed alongside about 30 polyclonal samples. The cohort contributed over 150 cryopreserved PBMC samples from under 35 adults with confirmed HIV infection, collected serially over a mean of 6 years (range 1-12). This retrospective serial study examined whether starting ART and sustained HIV suppression were associated with changes in the composition and diversity of the TRB repertoire in peripheral blood. Study-wide findings and limitations: Because cell numbers in pre-ART samples were limited, unsorted PBMC were profiled instead of sorted CD4+ and CD8+ T cells. The samples span the years 2004 to 2017, and the ART regimens used at that time may not be as effective as current regimens. Starting ART was linked to a significant rise in TRB diversity, yet even with long-term ART the diversity remained significantly lower than in transplant donor controls. Inferences about post-ART repertoire changes are limited because no data were available on ART adherence, viral resistance or therapy changes. CDR3 length ranges in HIV repertoires were narrower than in controls, and network structure suggested an antigen-experienced repertoire with only a slight naive shift after ART. Because PBMC availability was limited, only the TCR beta chain was sequenced, with no alpha chain pairing. Expanded TRB clones identified before ART initiation dominated the repertoire across all time points, though the dominance fluctuated and decreased in many PLHIV after ART.

To be included, a participant needed at least one PBMC sample from before ART initiation plus at least two post-ART samples. All participants with HIV were treated in the United States of America. Before DNA extraction, cryopreserved samples of roughly 0.85-11 million PBMC were thawed and then washed. At the time of the earliest PBMC sample, participants with HIV were aged between about 23 and 54 years. Each participant contributed PBMC samples from 1-4 timepoints before ART initiation and 2-8 timepoints after ART initiation, with a median of 7 samples. For every participant, serial HIV viral load, CD4+ T-cell count, ART history and demographic data were obtained. A Qiagen kit on a QIAcube was used to extract genomic DNA from unsorted PBMC, with samples processed in batches of 12. CDR1 SQVTM and CDR2 ANQGSEA are derived from the germline V gene. V trim: 8 bases; J trim: 5 bases; unmatched bases: 8. There are 13 amino acids in the CDR3, from cysteine to phenylalanine inclusive. CDR3 DNA is the only sequence kept; it has 39 bases, read in frame from the first base.

The immunoSEQ hsTCRB v3.0 assay was used at survey level resolution to sequence the TRB variable region. The target sequencing depth for TRB was 40,000-50,000 T-cell genomes per sample. Pooled TRB libraries were sequenced on an Illumina MiSeq with a v3 150-cycle kit. Per the original workflow: Repertoire analysis ran in R within a reproducible Nextflow workflow covering QC, data transformation and analysis. LymphoSeq2, an R package for AIRR-Seq data exploration, was used to implement custom analyses. A few samples that yielded fewer than 5000 total TRB sequences were excluded, so that 150 to 200 HIV repertoires were analyzed. Among the approximately 180 HIV repertoires that were kept, roughly 59 were collected before ART initiation and roughly 130 were collected after ART initiation. Each repertoire was downsampled to 5000 TRB nucleotide sequences, and summary statistics were averaged across 100 downsampling iterations. TRB sequences were retained for analysis only if CDR3 regions of at least seven amino acids were present. Diversity was assessed using a clonality score derived from Shannon entropy and using the Gini coefficient. In repertoire networks, the top 5000 CDR3 amino acid sequences were linked whenever an edit distance of one separated two sequences. Antigen specificity groups and MHC restriction were predicted for TRB CDR3 amino acid sequences with GLIPH2. Known CMV, EBV, HIV or tissue antigen associations were flagged by matching CDR3 amino acid sequences against VDJdb and McPAS-TCR. Pre-ART, post-ART and control groups were compared with Wilcoxon signed-rank tests and Holm-Bonferroni correction. TCRdb retrieved this table from immuneACCESS and kept in-frame rearrangements only. Not all clones are present; in checked studies, unresolved V genes account for under half, and no reason is known for the remainder. Clonal size and the V and J genes are those of that table, whereas D and trimming came from the DNA. The sample table shows about 19,000 clones, and roughly 78% are seen once. Around 10% of the sample comes from the top ten.

This clone appeared a single time. Its antigen specificity is not known. No base-level quality is on record; no much larger clone is a single base apart. The source material was unsorted PBMCs, sampled 0.2 years after starting antiretroviral therapy. The source is a woman in her forties with HIV. The rearrangement combines TRBV29-1 with TRBJ1-4; TRBD1 agrees with 7 junctional bases. The nucleotides are TGCAGCACGTCGGACAGGACCAATGAAAAACTGTTTTTT. It translates as CSTSDRTNEKLFF.